This T cell receptor (beta chain) comes out of a study of OX40 agonist ivuxolimab in advanced cancers. Study summary: Patients with hepatocellular carcinoma, melanoma, renal cell or head and neck cancer made up the dose-escalation patients. Study observations and caveats: Some nonresponders likewise displayed low normalized T-cell clonal expansion.

TCRdb's copy holds only in-frame clones and misses some; the assay was immunoSEQ multiplex PCR. This sample has some 70,000 clones; just over 85% occur once, and the top ten carry approximately 3%. A word on this clone: The antigen is not known.

The CDR3 contains 13 residues. This sequence was found in an adult with an advanced solid tumor such as melanoma, head and neck, liver or kidney cancer. The chain combines TRBV21-1 with TRBJ1-2. TRBV21-1 is classified as a pseudogene. The sequencing used CD4+ or CD8+ T cells sorted from blood, collected in a trial of the OX40 agonist ivuxolimab. The CDR3 reads CASSASPASGYTF. CDR3 bases: TGTGCCAGCAGCGCCTCACCGGCCTCTGGCTACACCTTC.